The 9 T cell receptor beta chains below come from one sample, sequenced in a study of tumor-infiltrating lymphocytes in primary liver carcinoma. TCR beta cDNA was prepared out of 500 ng total RNA by means of a constant-region primer. Amplification in three nested multiplex PCR rounds with slightly modified ARM-PCR gave rise to TCR beta libraries. PCR rounds one and two used TRBV1-TRBV30 forward primers with a C-beta reverse primer for roughly 9 cycles each. Each CDR3 protein is one row after TCRdb ran MiXCR on the multiplex PCR reads. Of around 60,000 distinct CDR3 sequences listed, about two thirds are singletons. DNA and RNA were both co-extracted from about 19-30 mg of bulk tissue that had not been sorted. The sample comprised liver tumor tissue from sampling region 4. Subset: tumor region T4, right-lateral pole. The receptors were sampled from a man between 40 and 49 years old with primary liver carcinoma and hepatitis B virus infection.

This clonotype has a handful of counts. At one boundary the junction diverges from the germline segment, which might be a read error. This chain joins TRBV10-3 and TRBJ1-1; D remains ambiguous. The CDR3 loop spans 13 amino acids. Per germline, CDR1 ENHRY and CDR2 SYGVKD. The CDR3 loop reads CAIRGTLNTKAFF. Here the CDR3 DNA reads TGTGCCATCAGGGGCACCCTGAACACTAAAGCTTTCTTT.

Comment on this clonotype: Because it lacks the conserved phenylalanine or tryptophan at the end, this CDR3 is likely a read error. The V and J genes are TRBV11-2 and TRBJ2-1; the D gene is possibly TRBD2 (6 bases). Germline V gene lookup returns CDR1 SGHAT and CDR2 FQNNGV. CDR3 length equals 15 residues. Between the trimmed V and J ends, which lost 5 bases and 9 bases, there was a span of 20 bases. The CDR3 nucleotides are TGTGCCAGCAGCCCCCAGCAGGAGGGATTGCGTGAGCAGTTCCTC. Protein product: CASSPQQEGLREQFL.

A note on this clonotype: This clone may be a read error of a much larger clone one base away. This chain links TRBV6-5 with TRBJ2-5, with TRBD1 as a possible D gene (6 bases). The CDR3 runs to 12 residues. V dropped 9 bases and J dropped 4 bases, with 12 bases sitting between them. The germline V gene has CDR1 MNHEY and CDR2 SVGAGI. The DNA of the CDR3 is TGTGCCAGAAGTAGAGGGGGAGAGACCCAGTACTTC. It yields the protein CARSRGGETQYF.

Comment on this clonotype: The final CDR3 position lacks the conserved phenylalanine or tryptophan, pointing to a likely read error. The limits of the CDR3 on the DNA are not certain, so only TCRdb's listed CDR3 is given. The chain recombines TRBV29-1 with TRBJ1-5; the table's TRBD1 call for D was not verified on the DNA. 13 amino acids form the CDR3, both terminal residues included. CDR1 is SQVTM, CDR2 ANQGSEA, per germline. The CDR3 sequence: CSVVGQINQPQQL.

Comments on this clonotype: Because it lacks the conserved phenylalanine or tryptophan at the end, this CDR3 is likely a read error. The chain's CDR3 is CASSLGGQGDTEAFL. Written as DNA, the CDR3 is TGTGCCAGCAGTTTAGGTGGTCAGGGGGACACTGAAGCTTTCCTC. The chain uses TRBV28 and TRBJ1-1; 7 bases map to TRBD1. Germline V CDR1 and CDR2: MDHEN, SYDVKM. Germline trimming cut 2 bases from V and 3 bases from J; bases unmatched to any gene: 6. The CDR3 extends over 15 amino acids.

About this clonotype itself: A junction boundary mismatches the germline segment, possibly from a read error. This chain links TRBV6-2 or TRBV6-3 with TRBJ2-3; TRBD2 is a possible D gene (5 bases). The CDR3 has 12 residues. The germline gives CDR1 MNHEY, CDR2 SVGEGT. The CDR3 loop reads CASSCGRDTHYF. CDR3 bases: TGTGCCAGCAGTTGTGGACGGGATACGCACTATTTT.

This clonotype was seen repeatedly, ten times or more. The genes are TRBV24-1 and TRBJ1-4; D might be TRBD1 (6 bases). Trimming shortened V by 4 bases and J by 4 bases, and 12 bases separated the two germline ends. Germline CDR1 and CDR2: KGHDR and SFDVKD. This CDR3 comprises 15 residues. The CDR3 DNA follows: TGTGCCACCAGTGAGACACAGGGAATTAATGAAAAACTGTTTTTT. This translates into CATSETQGINEKLFF.

In nucleotides, the CDR3 is TGCGCCAGCGGCCCATTGACAGGAGGTCAGCACAATGAGCAGTTCTTC. It translates to CASGPLTGGQHNEQFF. The chain uses TRBV5-1 and TRBJ2-1; TRBD1 might be the D (6 bases). V was pared by 7 bases and J by 5 bases, with 22 bases between. This CDR3 is built from 16 residues. Germline values: CDR1 SGHRS, CDR2 YFSETQ.

This sequence joins TRBV5-4 and TRBJ2-3; D unclear. The CDR3 totals 14 residues. The ends were cut back, 3 bases at V and 0 bases at J, with 8 bases in the middle. Looked up from germline, CDR1 is SGHNT and CDR2 is YYREEE (reference sequence). CDR3 nucleotide sequence: TGTGCCAGCAGCTCTAATGACAGCACAGATACGCAGTATTTT. This encodes CASSSNDSTDTQYF.